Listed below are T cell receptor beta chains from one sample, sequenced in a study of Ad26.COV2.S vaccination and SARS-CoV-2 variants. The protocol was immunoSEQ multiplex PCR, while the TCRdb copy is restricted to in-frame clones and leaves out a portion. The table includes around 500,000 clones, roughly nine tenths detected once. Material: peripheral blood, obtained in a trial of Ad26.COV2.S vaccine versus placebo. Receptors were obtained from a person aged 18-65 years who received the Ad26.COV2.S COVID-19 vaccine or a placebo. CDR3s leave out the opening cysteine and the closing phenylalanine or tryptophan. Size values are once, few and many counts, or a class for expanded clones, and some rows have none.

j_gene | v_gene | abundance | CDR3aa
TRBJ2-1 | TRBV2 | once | ASKLGLKHNEQF
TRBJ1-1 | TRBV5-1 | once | ASSFTQGKAF
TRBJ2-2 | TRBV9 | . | ASSAGAQTGELF
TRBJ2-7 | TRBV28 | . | ASSPSGLLEQY
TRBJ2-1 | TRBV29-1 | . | SVGINYNEQF
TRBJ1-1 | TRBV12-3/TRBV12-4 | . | ASERDNLKAF
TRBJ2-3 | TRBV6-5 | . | ATKPGDRGGDTQY
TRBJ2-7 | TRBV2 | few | ASLQGYVGEQY
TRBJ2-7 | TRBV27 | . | ASSGRGYEQY
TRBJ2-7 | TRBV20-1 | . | SARWREQY
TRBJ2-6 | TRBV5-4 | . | ASSFGGTGAGANVLT
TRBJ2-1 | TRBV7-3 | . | ASSPPNYNEQF
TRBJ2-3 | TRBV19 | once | ATEGPRNTQY
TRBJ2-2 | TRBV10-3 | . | ASGRQAVVTGELF
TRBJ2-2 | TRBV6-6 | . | ASTSGIFGELF
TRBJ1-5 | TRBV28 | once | ASSPGTGQGPQH
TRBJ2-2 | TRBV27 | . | ASSFALASGELF
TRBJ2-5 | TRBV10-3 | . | AMRDREETQY
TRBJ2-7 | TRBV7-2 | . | ASSLRWRGLRDEQY
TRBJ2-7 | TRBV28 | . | ASSSTSWEQY
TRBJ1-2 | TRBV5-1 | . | ASSLDQTYYGYT
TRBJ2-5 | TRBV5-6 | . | ASSPRQIETQY
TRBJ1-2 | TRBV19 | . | ASSTQGFGGYT
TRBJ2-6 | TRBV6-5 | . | ASSYGTGDLT
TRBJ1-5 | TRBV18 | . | ASSPPGGQPQH
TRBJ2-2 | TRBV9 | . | ASSVGTVNTGELF
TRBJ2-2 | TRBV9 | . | ASSTHPGVNTGELF
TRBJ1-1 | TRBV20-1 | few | SALGWGEAF
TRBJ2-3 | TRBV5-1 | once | ASSLQGTFADTQY
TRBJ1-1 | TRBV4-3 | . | ASSQASGDTEAF
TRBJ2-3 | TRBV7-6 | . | ASSLAHRDTQY
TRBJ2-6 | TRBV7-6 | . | ASRAGSSGANVLT
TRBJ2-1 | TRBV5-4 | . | ASSFGWSNEQF
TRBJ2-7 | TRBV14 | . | ASSQDWQGAVHEQY
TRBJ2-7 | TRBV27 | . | ASTLTGTYLVYEQY
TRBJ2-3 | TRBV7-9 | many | ASSLGGIDTQY
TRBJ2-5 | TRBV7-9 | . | ASSFSQETQY
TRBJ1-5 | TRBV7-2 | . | ASSFQQGSNQPQH
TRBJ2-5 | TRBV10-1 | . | ARRELDVETQY
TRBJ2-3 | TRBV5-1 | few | ASSLLSSTDTQY
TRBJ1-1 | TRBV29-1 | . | SAPNGVGSTEAF
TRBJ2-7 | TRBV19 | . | ASSIGGTSGGTSYEQY